This T cell receptor (beta chain) was profiled in a study of T cells after yellow fever vaccination. Study summary: Fractions of low cell number were prepared using SMART-Seq v4 Ultra Low Input.

Study-wide points: Sorted repertoires could include abundant contaminating clonotypes from bulk cells. It was the secondary response that reached its peak faster, day 5 versus 15, but it was weaker.

This clonotype was detected only a few times. The antigen remains unidentified. A single record per CDR3 protein comes from TCRdb applying MiXCR to the 5' RACE reads. The table records approximately 550,000 distinct CDR3 sequences, 15% to 20% of them present only once. The TCR sequence derives from a man aged 30 to 39 who received the YFV17D yellow fever vaccine. The sequencing used PBMCs, collected 15 days after the yellow fever booster vaccination.

This CDR3 reads CAISDTLAGVNTQYF. In DNA, the CDR3 is TGTGCCATCAGTGACACACTAGCGGGAGTTAATACGCAGTATTTT. The J gene is TRBJ2-3, the V gene TRBV10-3; 11 bases line up with TRBD2. In germline, CDR1 is ENHRY, CDR2 SYGVKD. J lost 7 bases, V lost 3 bases, and 6 bases had no gene match. CDR3 size: 15 residues.